The clone carrying this TCR beta chain was found a few times. One entry per CDR3 protein results from TCRdb running MiXCR on the 5' RACE reads. The table shows 400,000 to 500,000 distinct CDR3 sequences, with 13% to 15% occurring only once. Germline CDR1 DFQATT, CDR2 SNEGSKA (reference sequence). The CDR3 sequence is 16 residues long. V dropped 1 base and J dropped 3; count of bases not matched to a gene: 10. The data originate from a study of identical twins. This sample was shared with a second study, whose subject was yellow fever vaccine responses in identical twins.

The source material was CD4+ T cells sorted from blood. This clonotype was obtained from a woman aged 18 to 35 in good health. The V call is TRBV20-1, the J call TRBJ2-3; 7 bases align to TRBD1. Here the CDR3 reads CSARGSRTGWTDTQYF. CDR3 nucleotides: TGCAGTGCTAGAGGATCCCGGACAGGATGGACAGATACGCAGTATTTT.